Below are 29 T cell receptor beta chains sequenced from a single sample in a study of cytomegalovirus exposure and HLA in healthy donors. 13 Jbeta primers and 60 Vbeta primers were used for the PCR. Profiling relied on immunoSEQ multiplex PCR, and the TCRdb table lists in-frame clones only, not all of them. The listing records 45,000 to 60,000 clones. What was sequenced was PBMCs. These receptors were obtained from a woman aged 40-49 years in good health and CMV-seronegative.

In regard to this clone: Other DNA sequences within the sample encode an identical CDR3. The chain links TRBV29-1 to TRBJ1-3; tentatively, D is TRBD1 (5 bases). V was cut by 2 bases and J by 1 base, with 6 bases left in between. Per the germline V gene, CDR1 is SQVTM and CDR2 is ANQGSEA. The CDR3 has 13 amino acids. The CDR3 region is CSVEQGSGNTIYF. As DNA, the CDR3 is TGCAGCGTTGAACAGGGTTCTGGAAACACCATATATTTT.

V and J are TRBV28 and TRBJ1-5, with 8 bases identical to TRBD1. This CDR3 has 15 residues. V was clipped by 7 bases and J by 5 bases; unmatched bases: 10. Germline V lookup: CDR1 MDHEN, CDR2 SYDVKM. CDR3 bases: TGTGCCAGCACTCCTCCAGGGGGCCTACATCAGCCCCAGCATTTT. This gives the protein CASTPPGGLHQPQHF.

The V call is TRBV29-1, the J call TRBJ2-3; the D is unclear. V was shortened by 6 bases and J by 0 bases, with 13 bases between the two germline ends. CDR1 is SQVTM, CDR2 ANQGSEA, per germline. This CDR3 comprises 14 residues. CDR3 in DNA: TGCAGCGTCGCTGCTGAAGCTAGCACAGATACGCAGTATTTT. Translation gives CSVAAEASTDTQYF.

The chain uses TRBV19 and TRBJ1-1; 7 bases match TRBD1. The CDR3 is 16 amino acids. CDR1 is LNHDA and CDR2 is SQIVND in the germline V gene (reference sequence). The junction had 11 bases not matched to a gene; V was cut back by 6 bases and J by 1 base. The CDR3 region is CASSGGAGGSNTEAFF. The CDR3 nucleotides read TGTGCCAGTAGCGGCGGGGCAGGGGGGTCGAACACTGAAGCTTTCTTT.

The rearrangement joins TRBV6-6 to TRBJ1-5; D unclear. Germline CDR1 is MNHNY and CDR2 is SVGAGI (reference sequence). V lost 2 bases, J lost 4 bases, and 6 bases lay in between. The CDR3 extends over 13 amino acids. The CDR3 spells CASSYRLNQPQHF. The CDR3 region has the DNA TGTGCCAGCAGTTACCGGTTGAATCAGCCCCAGCATTTT.

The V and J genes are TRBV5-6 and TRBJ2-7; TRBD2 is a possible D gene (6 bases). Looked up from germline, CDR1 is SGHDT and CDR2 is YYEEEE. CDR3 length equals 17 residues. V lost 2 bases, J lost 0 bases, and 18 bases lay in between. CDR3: CASSFGVGSPISYEQYF. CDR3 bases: TGTGCCAGCAGCTTTGGCGTCGGGAGCCCCATCTCCTACGAGCAGTACTTC. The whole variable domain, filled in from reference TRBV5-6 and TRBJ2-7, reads DAGVTQSPTHLIKTRGQQVTLRCSPKSGHDTVSWYQQALGQGPQFIFQYYEEEERQRGNFPDRFSGHQFPNYSSELNVNALLLGDSALYLCASSFGVGSPISYEQYFGPGTRLTVT.

CDR3 residues: CSVSGGTYNEQFF. The CDR3 DNA reads as TGCAGCGTTTCGGGGGGCACCTACAATGAGCAGTTCTTC. The chain joins TRBV29-1 to TRBJ2-1; D perhaps matches TRBD2 (7 bases). This CDR3 comprises 13 residues. The germline gives CDR1 SQVTM, CDR2 ANQGSEA. V was trimmed by 5 bases and J by 2 bases, leaving 10 bases between them.

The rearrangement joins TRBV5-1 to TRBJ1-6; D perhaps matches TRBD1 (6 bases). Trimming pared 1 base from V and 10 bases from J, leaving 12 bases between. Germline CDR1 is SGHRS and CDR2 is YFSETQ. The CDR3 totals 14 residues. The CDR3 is CASSLSGAESPLHF. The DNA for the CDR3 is TGCGCCAGCAGCTTGTCAGGGGCCGAATCACCCCTCCACTTT.

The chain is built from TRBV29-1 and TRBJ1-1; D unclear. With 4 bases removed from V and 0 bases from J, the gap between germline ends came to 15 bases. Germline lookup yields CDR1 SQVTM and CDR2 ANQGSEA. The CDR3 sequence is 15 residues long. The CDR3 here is CSVVGRGGLNTEAFF. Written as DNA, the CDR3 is TGCAGCGTTGTAGGCCGGGGAGGGCTGAACACTGAAGCTTTCTTT. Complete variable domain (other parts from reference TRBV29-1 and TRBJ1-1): SAVISQKPSRDICQRGTSLTIQCQVDSQVTMMFWYRQQPGQSLTLIATANQGSEATYESGFVIDKFPISRPNLTFSTLTVSNMSPEDSSIYLCSVVGRGGLNTEAFFGQGTRLTVV.

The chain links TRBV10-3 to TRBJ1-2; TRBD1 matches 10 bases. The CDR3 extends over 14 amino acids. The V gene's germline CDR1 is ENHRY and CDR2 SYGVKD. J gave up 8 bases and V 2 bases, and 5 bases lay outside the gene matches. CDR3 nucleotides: TGTGCCATCAGTGAGGTGGGACAGGGGCGCGGCTACACCTTC. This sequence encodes CAISEVGQGRGYTF.

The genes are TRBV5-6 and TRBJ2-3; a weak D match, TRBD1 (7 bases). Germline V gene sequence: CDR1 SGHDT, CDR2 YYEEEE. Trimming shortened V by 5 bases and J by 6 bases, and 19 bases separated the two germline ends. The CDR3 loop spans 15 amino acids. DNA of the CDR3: TGTGCCAGCAGGGCGGGACAGACAGTTTCCGATACGCAGTATTTT. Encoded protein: CASRAGQTVSDTQYF.

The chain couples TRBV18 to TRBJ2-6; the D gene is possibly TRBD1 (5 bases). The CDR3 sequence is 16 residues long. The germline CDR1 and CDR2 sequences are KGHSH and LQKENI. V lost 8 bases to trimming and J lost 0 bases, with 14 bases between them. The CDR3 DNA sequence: TGTGCCAGCCAAACCACCCAGGGCTCTGGGGCCAACGTCCTGACTTTC. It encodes CASQTTQGSGANVLTF.

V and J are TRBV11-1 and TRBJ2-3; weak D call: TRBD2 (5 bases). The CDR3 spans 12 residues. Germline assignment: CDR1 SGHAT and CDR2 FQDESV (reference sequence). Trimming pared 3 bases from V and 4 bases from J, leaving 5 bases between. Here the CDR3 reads CASSLEADTQYF. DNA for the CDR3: TGTGCCAGCAGCTTGGAGGCAGATACGCAGTATTTT.

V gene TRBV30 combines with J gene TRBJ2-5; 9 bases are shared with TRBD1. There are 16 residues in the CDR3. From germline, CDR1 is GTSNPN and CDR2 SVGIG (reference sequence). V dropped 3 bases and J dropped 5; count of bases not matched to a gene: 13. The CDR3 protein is CAWRGTGGAPGETQYF. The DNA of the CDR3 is TGTGCCTGGAGAGGTACAGGGGGCGCTCCGGGGGAGACCCAGTACTTC. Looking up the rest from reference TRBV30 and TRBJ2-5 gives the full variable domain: SQTIHQWPATLVQPVGSPLSLECTVEGTSNPNLYWYRQAAGRGLQLLFYSVGIGQISSEVPQNLSASRPQDRQFILSSKKLLLSDSGFYLCAWRGTGGAPGETQYFGPGTRLLVL.

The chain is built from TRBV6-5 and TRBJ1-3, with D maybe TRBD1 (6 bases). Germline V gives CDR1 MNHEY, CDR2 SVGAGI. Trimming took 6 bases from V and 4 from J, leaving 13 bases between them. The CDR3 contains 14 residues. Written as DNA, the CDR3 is TGTGCCAGCAGACGTCAGGGGTTGGGAAACACCATATATTTT. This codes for CASRRQGLGNTIYF.

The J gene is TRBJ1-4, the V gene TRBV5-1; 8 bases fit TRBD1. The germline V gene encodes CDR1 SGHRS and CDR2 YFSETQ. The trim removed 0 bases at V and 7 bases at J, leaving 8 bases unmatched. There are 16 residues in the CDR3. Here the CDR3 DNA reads TGCGCCAGCAGCTTGGCTCAGACAGGGGTTGTTGAAAAACTGTTTTTT. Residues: CASSLAQTGVVEKLFF. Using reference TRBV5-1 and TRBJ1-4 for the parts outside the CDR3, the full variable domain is KAGVTQTPRYLIKTRGQQVTLSCSPISGHRSVSWYQQTPGQGLQFLFEYFSETQRNKGNFPGRFSGRQFSNSRSEMNVSTLELGDSALYLCASSLAQTGVVEKLFFGSGTQLSVL.

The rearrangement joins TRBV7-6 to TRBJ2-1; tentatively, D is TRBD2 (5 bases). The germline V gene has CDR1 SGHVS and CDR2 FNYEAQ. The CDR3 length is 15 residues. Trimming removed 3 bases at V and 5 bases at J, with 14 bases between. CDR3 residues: CASSFSLGSDNEQFF. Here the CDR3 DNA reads TGTGCCAGCAGCTTTTCACTAGGTTCCGACAATGAGCAGTTCTTC.

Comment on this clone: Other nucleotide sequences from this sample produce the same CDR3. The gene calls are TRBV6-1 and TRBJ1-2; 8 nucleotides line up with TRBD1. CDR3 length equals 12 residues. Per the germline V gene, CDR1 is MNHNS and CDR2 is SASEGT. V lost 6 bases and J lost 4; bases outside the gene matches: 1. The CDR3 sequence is CASSDRGYGYTF. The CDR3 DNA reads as TGTGCCAGCAGCGACAGGGGCTATGGCTACACCTTC.

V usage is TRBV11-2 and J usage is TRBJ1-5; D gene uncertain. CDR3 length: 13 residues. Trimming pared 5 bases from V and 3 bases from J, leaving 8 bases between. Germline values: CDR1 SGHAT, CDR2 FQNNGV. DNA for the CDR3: TGTGCCAGCAGCCGCGGGGTCAATCAGCCCCAGCATTTT. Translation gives CASSRGVNQPQHF.

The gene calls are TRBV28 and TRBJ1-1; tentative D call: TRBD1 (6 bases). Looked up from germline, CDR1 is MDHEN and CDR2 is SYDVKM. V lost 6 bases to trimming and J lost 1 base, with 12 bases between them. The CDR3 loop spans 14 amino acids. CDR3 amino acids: CASSSADRNTEAFF. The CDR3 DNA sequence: TGTGCCAGCAGCTCGGCGGACAGGAACACTGAAGCTTTCTTT.

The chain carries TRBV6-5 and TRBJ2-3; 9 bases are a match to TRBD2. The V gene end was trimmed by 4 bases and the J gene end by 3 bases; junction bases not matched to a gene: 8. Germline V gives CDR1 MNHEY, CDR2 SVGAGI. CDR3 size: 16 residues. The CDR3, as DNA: TGTGCCAGCAGTTCAACCGGGACTAGCATTACAGATACGCAGTATTTT. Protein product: CASSSTGTSITDTQYF.

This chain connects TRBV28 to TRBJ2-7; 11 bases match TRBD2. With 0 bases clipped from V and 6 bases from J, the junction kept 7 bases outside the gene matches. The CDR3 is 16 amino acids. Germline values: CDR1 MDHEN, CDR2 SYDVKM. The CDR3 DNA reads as TGTGCCAGCAGTTTATGGAATAGCGGGGGGGGAGCCGAGCAGTACTTC. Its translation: CASSLWNSGGGAEQYF.

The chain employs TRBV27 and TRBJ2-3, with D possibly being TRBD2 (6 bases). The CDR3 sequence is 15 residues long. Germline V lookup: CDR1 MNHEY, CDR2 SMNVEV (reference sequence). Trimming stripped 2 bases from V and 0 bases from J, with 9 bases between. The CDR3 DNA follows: TGTGCCAGCAGTTTAATTAGCGGAAGCACAGATACGCAGTATTTT. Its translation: CASSLISGSTDTQYF.

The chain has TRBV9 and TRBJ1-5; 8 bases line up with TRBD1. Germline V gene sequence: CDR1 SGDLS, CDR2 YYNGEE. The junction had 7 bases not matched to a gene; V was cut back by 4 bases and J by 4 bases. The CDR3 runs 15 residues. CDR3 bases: TGTGCCAGCAGCTATTGGGACAGGATAAATCAGCCCCAGCATTTT. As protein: CASSYWDRINQPQHF. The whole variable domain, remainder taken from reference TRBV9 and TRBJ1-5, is DSGVTQTPKHLITATGQRVTLRCSPRSGDLSVYWYQQSLDQGLQFLIQYYNGEERAKGNILERFSAQQFPDLHSELNLSSLELGDSALYFCASSYWDRINQPQHFGDGTRLSIL.

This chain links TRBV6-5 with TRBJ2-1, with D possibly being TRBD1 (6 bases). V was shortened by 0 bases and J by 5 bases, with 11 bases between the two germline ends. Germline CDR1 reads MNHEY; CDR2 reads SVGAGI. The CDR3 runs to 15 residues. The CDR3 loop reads CASSYSGTTNNEQFF. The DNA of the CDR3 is TGTGCCAGCAGTTACTCGGGGACAACAAACAATGAGCAGTTCTTC.

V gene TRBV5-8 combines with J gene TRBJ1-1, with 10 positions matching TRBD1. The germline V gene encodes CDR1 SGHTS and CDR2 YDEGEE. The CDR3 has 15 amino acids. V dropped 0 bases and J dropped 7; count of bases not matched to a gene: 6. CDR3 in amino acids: CASSLEDRGLSEAFF. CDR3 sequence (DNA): TGTGCCAGCAGCTTGGAAGACAGGGGGCTGAGTGAAGCTTTCTTT.

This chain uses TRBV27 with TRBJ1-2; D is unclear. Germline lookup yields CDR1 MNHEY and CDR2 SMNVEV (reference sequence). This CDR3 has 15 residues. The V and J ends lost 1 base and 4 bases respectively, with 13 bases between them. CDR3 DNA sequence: TGTGCCAGCAGTTTATTCACCGGGAACATCTATGGCTACACCTTC. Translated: CASSLFTGNIYGYTF.

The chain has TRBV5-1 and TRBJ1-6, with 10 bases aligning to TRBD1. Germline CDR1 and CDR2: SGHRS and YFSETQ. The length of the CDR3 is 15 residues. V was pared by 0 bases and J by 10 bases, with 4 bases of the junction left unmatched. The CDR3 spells CASSLETGQGSPLHF. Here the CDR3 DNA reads TGCGCCAGCAGCTTGGAAACGGGACAGGGGTCACCCCTCCACTTT.

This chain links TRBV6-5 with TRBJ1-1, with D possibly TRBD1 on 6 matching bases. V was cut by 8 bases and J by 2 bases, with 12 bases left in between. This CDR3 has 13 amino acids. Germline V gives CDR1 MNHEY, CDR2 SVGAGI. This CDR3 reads CASRARGNTEAFF. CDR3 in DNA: TGTGCCAGCCGGGCCAGGGGCAACACTGAAGCTTTCTTT.